The present TCR beta chain was sequenced within a study of identical twins. TCRdb re-called the 5' RACE reads through MiXCR, storing one row per CDR3 protein. The data show about 530,000 distinct CDR3 sequences, with more than 20% seen just once and more than 0.4% held by the top ten. On this clonotype: Antigen unknown.

Study-wide findings and caveats: A lower insertion count was a feature of abundant cord blood beta clonotypes, with no such feature in memory repertoires. Modeled out-of-frame TCR alpha sharing in monozygotic twins fell below observed levels.

All donors comprised healthy Caucasians. After removal of 2 bases from V and 6 bases from J, the junction contained 8 bases not matched to a gene. Germline V gene sequence: CDR1 SGHTA, CDR2 FQGNSA. This CDR3 region has 16 residues. The sample was also linked to a second study, of yellow fever vaccine responses in identical twins. That paper notes: Twins reportedly mounted vaccine T cell responses that seemed partly convergent, partly personalized.

The chain joins TRBV7-2 to TRBJ2-1; 9 bases are a match to TRBD2. The TCR comes from a young woman in good health. The sequenced material came from CD4+ T cells sorted from blood. The CDR3 sequence: CASSLLGTSRFNEQFF. The CDR3 coding sequence is TGTGCCAGCAGCTTACTCGGGACTAGCAGATTCAATGAGCAGTTCTTC. The variable domain in full, completed from reference TRBV7-2 and TRBJ2-1, reads GAGVSQSPSNKVTEKGKDVELRCDPISGHTALYWYRQSLGQGLEFLIYFQGNSAPDKSGLPSDRFSAERTGGSVSTLTIQRTQQEDSAVYLCASSLLGTSRFNEQFFGPGTRLTVL.